This is a list of T cell receptor beta chains from one sample in a study of T cell changes during pregnancy in multiple sclerosis. Measured with immunoSEQ multiplex PCR; TCRdb has only the in-frame clones, and not every one. Of tens of thousands of clones in the sample, around 93% were seen once. The material was peripheral blood, obtained in the first trimester of pregnancy. These receptors all stem from a female donor with multiple sclerosis, enrolled in a pregnancy study. CDR3s include the opening cysteine and the closing phenylalanine or tryptophan. D genes are given only for firm matches. Rows may omit the clone size; those that give it use once, few, many or a size class.

size	D	V	J	DNA	CDR3
once	-	TRBV15	TRBJ2-1	TGTGCCACCAGCAGAGGGGGGGACGGGGCTTACAATGAGCAGTTCTTC	CATSRGGDGAYNEQFF
-	-	TRBV7-2	TRBJ1-5	TGTGCCAGCAGCAAAGAAGCAGGGAACAATCAGCCCCAGCATTTT	CASSKEAGNNQPQHF
-	-	TRBV14	TRBJ2-5	TGTGCCAGCAGCCTACGCCCAACCGGCAGGGGCATAGGGCAAGAGACCCAGTACTTC	CASSLRPTGRGIGQETQYF
-	TRBD1	TRBV2	TRBJ1-2	TGTGCCAGCAGTGAAGGGGACAGGGGGCTCTATGGCTACACCTTC	CASSEGDRGLYGYTF
-	TRBD1	TRBV7-3	TRBJ1-4	TGTGCCAGCAGCACTTCAACAGGGGGGGAGGATGAAAAACTGTTTTTT	CASSTSTGGEDEKLFF
-	-	TRBV27	TRBJ1-6	TGTGCCAGCAGTTTAAGACGACAGGATAATTCACCCCTCCACTTT	CASSLRRQDNSPLHF
-	-	TRBV25-1	TRBJ1-5	TGTGCCAGCAGTGAGGCCTCGGGGCAGCCCCAGCATTTT	CASSEASGQPQHF
-	-	TRBV2	TRBJ1-2	TGTGCCAGCAGGCAACCAGGGGGCTACACCTTC	CASRQPGGYTF
-	-	TRBV7-9	TRBJ1-2	TGTGCCAGCAGCACCCGGGACATTTATGGCTACACCTTC	CASSTRDIYGYTF
-	-	TRBV10-3	TRBJ1-1	TGTGCCATCAGTGACAGGGCGAACACTGAAGCTTTCTTT	CAISDRANTEAFF
-	TRBD2	TRBV7-2	TRBJ2-7	TGTGCCAGCAGCTTTCGCAGCGGGGAGCGGTACGAGCAGTACTTC	CASSFRSGERYEQYF
once	TRBD1	TRBV27	TRBJ2-5	TGTGCCAGCAGTTTAGGACAGGGGCGCCAAGAGACCCAGTACTTC	CASSLGQGRQETQYF
-	TRBD1	TRBV5-6	TRBJ1-6	TGTGCCAGCAGCTTGGGGACAGGGAGGGATTCACCCCTCCACTTT	CASSLGTGRDSPLHF
-	-	TRBV7-2	TRBJ1-6	TGTGCCAGCAGCCCGGGGGGGGGAAACTCACCCCTCCACTTT	CASSPGGGNSPLHF
-	-	TRBV6-4	TRBJ2-1	TGTGCCAGCAGTTTCGACAGCAGCTACAATGAGCAGTTCTTC	CASSFDSSYNEQFF
-	-	TRBV6-5	TRBJ1-4	TGTGCCAGCGGAACAGGGAGAGGGAGTGAAAAACTGTTTTTT	CASGTGRGSEKLFF
-	-	TRBV5-1	TRBJ2-3	TGCGCCAGCAGCAGGTTAGCTAAGGGCACAGATACGCAGTATTTT	CASSRLAKGTDTQYF
-	-	TRBV4-3	TRBJ1-4	TGCGCCAGCAGCCAAGACGGGGCAACTAATGAAAAACTGTTTTTT	CASSQDGATNEKLFF
once	-	TRBV5-4	TRBJ1-6	TGTGCCAGCAGCTTGGGCCCCCCCAGGGGAAATTCACCCCTCCACTTT	CASSLGPPRGNSPLHF
-	TRBD1	TRBV18	TRBJ1-4	TGTGCCAGCTCACCACCGGGCAGGGGGAGTGAAAAACTGTTTTTT	CASSPPGRGSEKLFF
few	-	TRBV9	TRBJ1-1	TGTGCCAGCAGCCAAGCCTCGACACCTAACACTGAAGCTTTCTTT	CASSQASTPNTEAFF
once	TRBD2	TRBV2	TRBJ2-3	TGTGCCGGGGGGACACCGGGACTAGCGGGGGGGCCCACAGATACGCAGTATTTT	CAGGTPGLAGGPTDTQYF
-	-	TRBV25-1	TRBJ2-2	TGTGCCAGCAGTGAATCAGTAGCCCCGAACACCGGGGAGCTGTTTTTT	CASSESVAPNTGELFF
-	TRBD1	TRBV18	TRBJ2-5	TGTGCCAGCTCTCCCGACAGGGCCCAAGAGACCCAGTACTTC	CASSPDRAQETQYF
-	-	TRBV2	TRBJ2-1	TGTGCCAGCAGTGCGAATGAGCAGTTCTTC	CASSANEQFF
-	-	TRBV19	TRBJ2-4	TGTGCCAGCCGGGACACCAAAAACATTCAGTACTTC	CASRDTKNIQYF
-	-	TRBV19	TRBJ1-1	TGTGCCAGTAATCGGCTGTCGGGCACTGAAGCTTTCTTT	CASNRLSGTEAFF
-	-	TRBV19	TRBJ2-7	TGTGCCAGTAGTATTCCTGGGCCCTACGAGCAGTACTTC	CASSIPGPYEQYF
once	TRBD2	TRBV25-1	TRBJ2-2	TGTGCCCTCGGGGGGGCCGGGGAGCTGTTTTTT	CALGGAGELFF
-	-	TRBV21-1	TRBJ2-1	TGTGCCAGCAGCAAAGTGAGGGACTACAATGAGCAGTTCTTC	CASSKVRDYNEQFF
-	-	TRBV30	TRBJ1-6	TGTGCCTGGAGTGTAACCCGCGTCACACCCCTCCACTTT	CAWSVTRVTPLHF
-	-	TRBV5-4	TRBJ1-5	TGTGCCAGCAGCTTGGACAGTAATCAGCCCCAGCATTTT	CASSLDSNQPQHF
-	TRBD2	TRBV2	TRBJ2-2	TGTGCCAGCAGTGAAGTTGGGTACGGGGGGGACACCGGGGAGCTGTTTTTT	CASSEVGYGGDTGELFF
-	-	TRBV6-5	TRBJ2-7	TGTGCCAGCAGTCGGGGGAGCTCCTACGAGCAGTACTTC	CASSRGSSYEQYF
-	-	TRBV6-5	TRBJ1-2	TGTGCCAGCGCGGACGGACTACCTAACTATGGCTACACCTTC	CASADGLPNYGYTF
-	TRBD2	TRBV27	TRBJ2-2	TGTGCCAGCAGTATACAGGGCCCGGGAGGGACCGGGGAGCTGTTTTTT	CASSIQGPGGTGELFF
-	TRBD2	TRBV9	TRBJ2-1	TGTGCCAGCAGCCCCAGGTCGGTAGCGGGGGGGCCGGCCTCCTACAATGAGCAGTTCTTC	CASSPRSVAGGPASYNEQFF
-	-	TRBV10-3	TRBJ2-2	TGTGCCATCAGTGACTTCAAAGCCTCGAACACCGGGGAGCTGTTTTTT	CAISDFKASNTGELFF
-	TRBD1	TRBV7-2	TRBJ1-1	TGTGCCAGCAGCTCCCGCCTTCTAGGACAGGGGGCAGACACTGAAGCTTTCTTT	CASSSRLLGQGADTEAFF
-	TRBD1	TRBV15	TRBJ2-2	TGTGCCACCAGCAGAGAGGTGGTGACAGGGGTCACCGGGGAGCTGTTTTTT	CATSREVVTGVTGELFF
once	-	TRBV5-4	TRBJ1-2	TGTGCCAGCAGCTTGGACCGGTTCTATGGCTACACCTTC	CASSLDRFYGYTF
-	TRBD2	TRBV27	TRBJ2-5	TGTGCCAGCAGGAAAGGGGTAGCGGGGGAGACCCAGTACTTC	CASRKGVAGETQYF
-	-	TRBV7-2	TRBJ1-2	TGTGCCAGCAGGTTTAGCTATGGCTACACCTTC	CASRFSYGYTF
-	TRBD1	TRBV4-2	TRBJ1-2	TGTGCCAGCAGCCAAGCGGACAGGCTTGGCTATGGCTACACCTTC	CASSQADRLGYGYTF
-	-	TRBV7-3	TRBJ1-1	TGTGCCAGCAGCTTATTCGGACATAAGTCCACTGAAGCTTTCTTT	CASSLFGHKSTEAFF
-	-	TRBV6-6	TRBJ1-2	TGTGCCAGCAGTTCACCTACAGGGGGCTACACCTTC	CASSSPTGGYTF
-	-	TRBV15	TRBJ1-1	TGTGCCACCGGCGCAGGGGATTACACTGAAGCTTTCTTT	CATGAGDYTEAFF
-	-	TRBV14	TRBJ1-3	TGTGCCAGCAGCCCGTCGACAGCTGGAAACACCATATATTTT	CASSPSTAGNTIYF
-	-	TRBV15	TRBJ2-5	TGTGCCACCAGCAGAGAACTAAGACTAGATCAAGAGACCCAGTACTTC	CATSRELRLDQETQYF
-	TRBD1	TRBV10-3	TRBJ2-5	TGTGCCATCAATGACCGGGACAGAGGGGAGACCCAGTACTTC	CAINDRDRGETQYF
-	TRBD2	TRBV12-5	TRBJ2-3	TGTGCTAGTGGTTTGGGTCTAGCGGGGGCCACATATACGCAGTATTTT	CASGLGLAGATYTQYF